Each of the 32 T cell receptor beta chains below was sequenced from the same sample in a study of control samples from healthy donors and cancer patients. Only in-frame clones appear in the TCRdb table, and some are missing; sequencing was by immunoSEQ multiplex PCR. The sample yields around 150,000 clones, about 95% seen once. The sample was PBMCs. These receptors were taken from a man in his 60s with colorectal cancer.

The gene calls are TRBV27 and TRBJ2-7, with 7 bases lining up with TRBD1. J lost 4 bases, V lost 0 bases, and 3 bases had no gene match. Germline-derived CDR1 and CDR2 are MNHEY and SMNVEV (reference sequence). This CDR3 is 14 amino acids long. Here the CDR3 DNA reads TGTGCCAGCAGTTTATCCGGCAGGGGGTACGAGCAGTACTTC. Its protein is CASSLSGRGYEQYF.

The chain joins TRBV3-1 (or the pseudogene TRBV3-2) to TRBJ2-2; D is perhaps TRBD1 (7 bases). V lost 3 bases, J lost 7 bases, and 18 bases lay in between. The CDR3 loop spans 16 amino acids. Germline CDR1 and CDR2: LGHDT and YNNKEL (reference sequence). The CDR3 region has the DNA TGTGCCAGCAGCCATTTTGGGCAGGGGGGTAGCGGGGAGCTGTTTTTT. Translating it yields CASSHFGQGGSGELFF.

On this clone itself: Other DNA sequences in the sample encode the same CDR3. The V and J genes are TRBV10-2 and TRBJ2-1; maybe TRBD2 (6 bases). V was cut by 4 bases and J by 6 bases, with 10 bases left in between. CDR1 is WSHSY and CDR2 is SAAADI in the germline V gene. The CDR3 consists of 13 residues. CDR3 residues: CASSAGGANEQFF. Here the CDR3 DNA reads TGCGCCAGCAGTGCCGGGGGAGCCAATGAGCAGTTCTTC.

The chain links TRBV5-6 to TRBJ2-1, with 8 bases aligning to TRBD1. Germline V lookup: CDR1 SGHDT, CDR2 YYEEEE. CDR3 length: 17 amino acids. Unmatched junction bases numbered 7, after V lost 0 bases and J lost 2 bases. The chain's CDR3 is CASSLEDRAPTYNEQFF. Written as DNA, the CDR3 is TGTGCCAGCAGCTTGGAGGACAGGGCCCCAACCTACAATGAGCAGTTCTTC.

V is TRBV18 and J is TRBJ1-5; TRBD1 might be the D (6 bases). Per germline, CDR1 KGHSH and CDR2 LQKENI. The CDR3 is made up of 13 amino acids. V shed 4 bases and J shed 7 bases, with 11 bases lying between them. The CDR3, as DNA: TGTGCCAGCTCACTATCTGGGGGCCAGCCCCAGCATTTT. Translating gives CASSLSGGQPQHF.

A single count supports this clone. Written as DNA, the CDR3 is TGTGCCAGCAGTTATACGGATGGCTCCTATAATTCACCCCTCCACTTT. Translated, it gives CASSYTDGSYNSPLHF. This chain joins TRBV6-6 and TRBJ1-6; D remains unclear. V was cut by 3 bases and J by 0 bases, with 9 bases left in between. This CDR3 has 16 amino acids. The germline gives CDR1 MNHNY, CDR2 SVGAGI (reference sequence).

This chain connects TRBV5-5 to TRBJ1-2, with D hard to call. V was trimmed by 8 bases and J by 1 base, leaving 18 bases between them. The CDR3 is made up of 15 amino acids. Looked up from germline, CDR1 is SGHKS and CDR2 is YYEKEE (reference sequence). DNA for the CDR3: TGTGCCAGTAGATTAGAGGTCCAAGTTAACTATGGCTACACCTTC. Its translation: CASRLEVQVNYGYTF.

The chain recombines TRBV5-1 with TRBJ1-5, with 9 bases aligning to TRBD1. Germline V gene sequence: CDR1 SGHRS, CDR2 YFSETQ. CDR3 length: 14 residues. J was trimmed by 4 bases and V by 4 bases; bases with no gene match: 3. Written as DNA, the CDR3 is TGCGCCAGCAGCGCGGGACAGGGTAATCAGCCCCAGCATTTT. Translating it yields CASSAGQGNQPQHF.

The rearrangement links TRBV30 to TRBJ2-5; TRBD1 might be the D (6 bases). CDR3 length: 14 amino acids. The germline V gene encodes CDR1 GTSNPN and CDR2 SVGIG (reference sequence). V was clipped by 2 bases and J by 4 bases, with 14 bases between them. The CDR3 DNA is TGTGCCTGGAGTCGAGAACAGGGACGAGAGACCCAGTACTTC. Its protein product is CAWSREQGRETQYF. Full variable domain (remainder filled in from reference TRBV30 and TRBJ2-5): SQTIHQWPATLVQPVGSPLSLECTVEGTSNPNLYWYRQAAGRGLQLLFYSVGIGQISSEVPQNLSASRPQDRQFILSSKKLLLSDSGFYLCAWSREQGRETQYFGPGTRLLVL.

The chain uses TRBV19 and TRBJ1-2; 9 nucleotides agree with TRBD1. Germline V gives CDR1 LNHDA, CDR2 SQIVND (reference sequence). With 10 bases clipped from V and 3 bases from J, the junction kept 15 bases outside the gene matches. The CDR3 sequence is 16 residues long. The CDR3 DNA sequence: TGTGCCACTTCTCCCGGGACAGGGTCCGGTGACTATGGCTACACCTTC. Translated, it gives CATSPGTGSGDYGYTF.

This chain connects TRBV7-2 to TRBJ1-1, with 8 bases identical to TRBD1. The trim removed 5 bases at V and 0 bases at J, leaving 8 bases unmatched. The germline V gene has CDR1 SGHTA and CDR2 FQGNSA. The CDR3 runs 16 residues. The CDR3 spells CASSDQSGGMNTEAFF. The CDR3 DNA reads as TGTGCCAGCAGCGATCAATCAGGGGGCATGAACACTGAAGCTTTCTTT.

Details on this clone: The sample holds other DNA sequences that translate to the same CDR3. The chain combines TRBV29-1 with TRBJ1-3; D is uncertain. Germline lookup yields CDR1 SQVTM and CDR2 ANQGSEA. The germline V and J ends were trimmed by 5 bases and 0 bases, with 5 bases remaining between them. This CDR3 region has 12 residues. The CDR3 DNA is TGCAGCGTTACGAGCTCTGGAAACACCATATATTTT. It codes for CSVTSSGNTIYF.

This clone is a singleton in its sample. This chain uses TRBV5-4 with TRBJ1-1; 9 bases are a match to TRBD1. This CDR3 spans 16 amino acids. Trimming removed 4 bases from V and 0 bases from J; junction bases left unmatched: 7. Looked up from germline, CDR1 is SGHNT and CDR2 is YYREEE (reference sequence). CDR3 nucleotides: TGTGCCAGCAGCATATTGGACAGGGGAATGAACACTGAAGCTTTCTTT. It translates to CASSILDRGMNTEAFF.

The CDR3 DNA sequence: TGTGCCAGCAGTAGCCGGGACAGGGGAGAGACCCAGTACTTC. Amino acid sequence: CASSSRDRGETQYF. The chain has TRBV6-5 and TRBJ2-5, with 10 bases identical to TRBD1. Germline V gene lookup returns CDR1 MNHEY and CDR2 SVGAGI. The CDR3 loop spans 14 amino acids. V shed 5 bases and J 4 bases; nucleotides not matched to a gene: 4.

This rearrangement joins TRBV6-5 to TRBJ2-7; TRBD1 agrees at 7 bases. J was trimmed by 4 bases and V by 0 bases; bases with no gene match: 6. CDR1 and CDR2 (germline): MNHEY, SVGAGI. This CDR3 contains 15 residues. CDR3 sequence reads: CASSYSSGGQYEQYF. The CDR3 nucleotides read TGTGCCAGCAGTTACTCATCAGGGGGTCAGTACGAGCAGTACTTC.

The chain recombines TRBV18 with TRBJ1-1; unclear D gene. This CDR3 is 13 amino acids long. The germline V gene has CDR1 KGHSH and CDR2 LQKENI. Trimming removed 6 bases at V and 1 base at J, with 9 bases between. The CDR3 DNA follows: TGTGCCAGCTCCTTACAAGGGAACACTGAAGCTTTCTTT. It yields the protein CASSLQGNTEAFF.

The rearrangement joins TRBV27 to TRBJ2-3; D perhaps matches TRBD2 (5 bases). Trimming took 5 bases from V and 3 from J, leaving 15 bases between them. CDR3 length equals 15 residues. Germline CDR1 reads MNHEY; CDR2 reads SMNVEV (reference sequence). The CDR3 protein is CASSPKARRTDTQYF. In DNA, the CDR3 is TGTGCCAGCAGTCCCAAGGCCCGGAGGACAGATACGCAGTATTTT.

CDR3: CASRIPSGRGYTF. The CDR3 nucleotides read TGTGCCAGCAGGATCCCCTCGGGGAGAGGCTACACCTTC. The chain uses TRBV28 and TRBJ1-2; D is ambiguous. Germline CDR1 and CDR2: MDHEN and SYDVKM. The CDR3 extends over 13 amino acids. The V and J ends lost 6 bases and 8 bases respectively, with 16 bases between them.

The chain uses TRBV9 and TRBJ2-1; either TRBD1 or TRBD2 may supply D (6 bases each). This CDR3 is built from 16 residues. Germline CDR1 is SGDLS and CDR2 is YYNGEE. Deletions cut 0 bases from V and 8 bases from J, with 18 bases between. In DNA form, the CDR3 reads TGTGCCAGCAGCGTAGTCCCGGGGGCGCCTGTAGATGAGCAGTTCTTC. This codes for CASSVVPGAPVDEQFF.

This clone appeared a few times. The genes are TRBV10-3 and TRBJ2-3; D remains ambiguous. Germline-derived CDR1 and CDR2 are ENHRY and SYGVKD. The CDR3 covers 13 residues. Trimming pared 10 bases from V and 0 bases from J, leaving 11 bases between. CDR3 residues: CANRHPSTDTQYF. For the CDR3, the DNA is TGTGCCAACCGACATCCTAGCACAGATACGCAGTATTTT.

A single count supports this clone. The gene calls are TRBV3-1 (or the pseudogene TRBV3-2) and TRBJ2-3, with 10 positions matching TRBD2. Trimming cost V 4 bases and J 6 bases; bases outside gene matches: 7. This CDR3 region has 15 residues. Germline CDR1 and CDR2: LGHDT and YNNKEL (reference sequence). CDR3 loop: CASSRTTSGADTQYF. For the CDR3, the DNA is TGTGCCAGCAGCCGGACCACTAGCGGGGCGGATACGCAGTATTTT.

This chain links TRBV24-1 with TRBJ1-2, with no clear D. CDR1 and CDR2 from the germline V gene are KGHDR and SFDVKD. V was trimmed by 2 bases and J by 6 bases, leaving 18 bases between them. CDR3 length: 16 amino acids. CDR3 DNA sequence: TGTGCCACCAGTGATTCGCATGAGGGAGTAGGGCATGGCTACACCTTC. It codes for CATSDSHEGVGHGYTF.

The V gene is TRBV5-4, the J gene TRBJ2-5; weak D call: TRBD2 (7 bases). V shed 7 bases and J shed 6 bases, with 16 bases lying between them. This CDR3 is 13 amino acids long. Germline V lookup: CDR1 SGHNT, CDR2 YYREEE (reference sequence). The CDR3 spells CASAGALAKTQYF. In nucleotides, the CDR3 is TGTGCCAGCGCGGGGGCCCTGGCGAAGACCCAGTACTTC.

The V and J genes are TRBV6-1 and TRBJ1-2; D is undetermined. This CDR3 is 15 amino acids long. The germline CDR1 and CDR2 sequences are MNHNS and SASEGT. Trimming took off 3 bases at V and 4 bases at J, with 15 bases between the two ends. The CDR3: CASSEDVGYAYGYTF. The CDR3 DNA is TGTGCCAGCAGTGAGGATGTAGGGTACGCCTATGGCTACACCTTC.

The genes are TRBV27 and TRBJ2-2; 12 bases line up with TRBD2. Germline CDR1 is MNHEY and CDR2 is SMNVEV (reference sequence). This CDR3 has 15 residues. J gave up 6 bases and V 6 bases, and 5 bases lay outside the gene matches. The CDR3: CASRSSGGGPGELFF. The CDR3 DNA reads TGTGCCAGCAGATCTAGCGGGGGGGGGCCCGGGGAGCTGTTTTTT.

This rearrangement joins TRBV7-9 to TRBJ2-3; 14 bases agree with TRBD2. Germline CDR1 and CDR2: SEHNR and FQNEAQ (reference sequence). This CDR3 comprises 16 residues. V lost 5 bases and J lost 6; bases outside the gene matches: 7. The CDR3 nucleotides are TGTGCCAGCAGCCTGGGACTAGCGGGGGCCCCGGATACGCAGTATTTT. Residues: CASSLGLAGAPDTQYF.

The chain joins TRBV6-5 to TRBJ1-6; possible D gene TRBD1, 5 bases. Per germline, CDR1 MNHEY and CDR2 SVGAGI. The CDR3 loop spans 13 amino acids. V was pared by 11 bases and J by 7 bases, with 15 bases between. The CDR3 DNA sequence: TGTGCCGGGTCCGGGACTGGCAATTCACCCCTCCACTTT. Its protein is CAGSGTGNSPLHF.

The chain uses TRBV2 and TRBJ2-7; a possible D gene is TRBD1 (5 bases). This CDR3 is 13 amino acids long. V lost 5 bases and J lost 9, with 17 bases in between. CDR1 is SNHLY, CDR2 FYNNEI, per germline. The CDR3 is CASSSPQGKAQYF. CDR3 sequence (DNA): TGTGCCAGCAGTTCCCCCCAGGGAAAAGCGCAGTACTTC.

This sequence joins TRBV9 and TRBJ2-3; possibly TRBD2 for D (7 bases). This CDR3 region has 14 residues. The V gene's germline CDR1 is SGDLS and CDR2 YYNGEE. V gave up 3 bases and J gave up 5 bases, with 13 bases separating them. The CDR3 region is CASSADGGLDTQYF. The CDR3 bases are TGTGCCAGCAGCGCAGACGGGGGGCTAGATACGCAGTATTTT.

The chain employs TRBV5-6 and TRBJ2-2; D might be TRBD1 or TRBD2, each matching 6 bases. The germline V and J ends were trimmed by 2 bases and 2 bases, with 10 bases remaining between them. CDR1 is SGHDT, CDR2 YYEEEE, per germline. CDR3 length: 15 amino acids. The CDR3 loop reads CASSLGGTNTGELFF. CDR3 sequence (DNA): TGTGCCAGCAGCTTAGGGGGGACTAACACCGGGGAGCTGTTTTTT.

The chain carries TRBV6-1 and TRBJ2-7; 9 nucleotides match TRBD1. With 1 base clipped from V and 1 base from J, the junction kept 8 bases outside the gene matches. The germline gives CDR1 MNHNS, CDR2 SASEGT. This CDR3 is 17 amino acids long. Written as DNA, the CDR3 is TGTGCCAGCAGTGAAGTATTGCGGACAGGGGATTCCTACGAGCAGTACTTC. This sequence encodes CASSEVLRTGDSYEQYF.

V and J are TRBV14 and TRBJ1-6; D unresolved. The germline CDR1 and CDR2 sequences are SGHDN and FVKESK. This CDR3 is built from 13 residues. V was trimmed by 3 bases and J by 10 bases, leaving 10 bases between them. CDR3 region: CASSHPTGSPLHF. The CDR3 nucleotides read TGTGCCAGCAGCCACCCTACCGGGTCACCCCTCCACTTT.